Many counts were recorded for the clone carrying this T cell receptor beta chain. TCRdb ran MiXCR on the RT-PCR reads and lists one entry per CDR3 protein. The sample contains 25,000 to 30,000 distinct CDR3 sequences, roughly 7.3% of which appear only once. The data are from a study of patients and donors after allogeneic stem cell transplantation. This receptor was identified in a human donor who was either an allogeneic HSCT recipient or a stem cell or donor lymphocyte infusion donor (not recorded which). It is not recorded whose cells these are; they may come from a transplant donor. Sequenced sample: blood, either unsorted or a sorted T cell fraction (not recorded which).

The CDR3 DNA sequence: TGTGCCAGCTCCCTGGGGCATGGCACTGAAGCTTTCTTT. This gives the protein CASSLGHGTEAFF. The genes are TRBV7-9 and TRBJ1-1; D possibly corresponds to TRBD1 (5 bases). The CDR3 consists of 13 residues. Germline V gene lookup returns CDR1 SEHNR and CDR2 FQNEAQ (reference sequence). Trimming removed 8 bases from V and 4 bases from J, with 14 bases in between.